One sample yielded the 5 T cell receptor beta chains listed below, sequenced in a study of OX40 agonist ivuxolimab in advanced cancers. Sequenced by immunoSEQ multiplex PCR; TCRdb stores in-frame clones only, minus some. The data show more than 30,000 clones, around 86% seen once. The sequenced sample was CD4+ or CD8+ T cells sorted from blood, obtained in a trial of the OX40 agonist ivuxolimab. Receptor source: an adult with an advanced solid tumor such as melanoma, head and neck, liver or kidney cancer.

This clone was found a few times. The rearrangement links TRBV27 to TRBJ2-7, with D tentatively TRBD1 or TRBD2 (6 bases each). The CDR3 runs 15 residues. Deletions cut 6 bases from V and 0 bases from J, with 15 bases between. The germline CDR1 and CDR2 sequences are MNHEY and SMNVEV (reference sequence). The CDR3, as DNA: TGTGCCAGCAGACCCCGAGGGGGGAGCTCCTACGAGCAGTACTTC. This sequence encodes CASRPRGGSSYEQYF.

This chain links TRBV7-2 with TRBJ1-2, with unresolved D. This CDR3 has 15 residues. From germline, CDR1 is SGHTA and CDR2 FQGNSA. Trimming removed 1 base at V and 8 bases at J, with 17 bases between. The CDR3 DNA sequence: TGTGCCAGCAGCTTAGATATAGGGAGGGCGGAGGGCTACACCTTC. This sequence encodes CASSLDIGRAEGYTF.

This chain connects TRBV6-1 to TRBJ2-7; no clear D. Germline lookup yields CDR1 MNHNS and CDR2 SASEGT. V was cut by 0 bases and J by 1 base, with 10 bases left in between. The CDR3 spans 15 residues. Here the CDR3 reads CASSEALVFSYEQYF. The CDR3 region has the DNA TGTGCCAGCAGTGAAGCGCTGGTGTTTTCCTACGAGCAGTACTTC.

The J gene is TRBJ1-2, the V gene TRBV7-3; TRBD1 might be the D (6 bases). Trimming stripped 2 bases from V and 2 bases from J, with 21 bases between. Germline V CDR1 and CDR2: SGHTA, FQGTGA. The CDR3 spans 18 residues. In nucleotides, the CDR3 is TGTGCCAGCAGCTTACGGATCGGAATCAGGGGATGGAACTATGGCTACACCTTC. Protein sequence: CASSLRIGIRGWNYGYTF.

This chain connects TRBV5-4 to TRBJ1-1; D is uncertain. The CDR3 has 14 residues. The germline gives CDR1 SGHNT, CDR2 YYREEE (reference sequence). V dropped 3 bases and J dropped 1 base, with 10 bases sitting between them. As DNA, the CDR3 is TGTGCCAGCAGCTCTCCCTTTCGGAACACTGAAGCTTTCTTT. Amino acid sequence: CASSSPFRNTEAFF.